The present entry profiles one TCR beta chain with its context. These data are taken from a study of blood T cell repertoires in COVID-19. Source study methods: From reference gene primer amplification, estimates of nucleated cell counts were derived. Using immunoSEQ multiplex PCR, the repertoire was profiled, and TCRdb retains in-frame clones only, with some absent. That table supplies the V and J calls and clone size; D and trimming were determined from the DNA. Of under 250,000 clones in the sample, approximately 82% were seen once. J gave up 0 bases and V 0 bases, and 14 bases lay outside the gene matches. Germline CDR1 is SGHRS and CDR2 is YFSETQ. The CDR3 is 20 amino acids.

The chain recombines TRBV5-1 with TRBJ2-2; 7 nucleotides align to TRBD1. Sequencing was done on a sample of peripheral blood. The clonotype comes from a middle-aged man with active or convalescent COVID-19. The CDR3 here is CASSLARPPYRGPNTGELFF. CDR3 DNA sequence: TGCGCCAGCAGCTTGGCCAGACCGCCGTACAGGGGCCCGAACACCGGGGAGCTGTTTTTT.